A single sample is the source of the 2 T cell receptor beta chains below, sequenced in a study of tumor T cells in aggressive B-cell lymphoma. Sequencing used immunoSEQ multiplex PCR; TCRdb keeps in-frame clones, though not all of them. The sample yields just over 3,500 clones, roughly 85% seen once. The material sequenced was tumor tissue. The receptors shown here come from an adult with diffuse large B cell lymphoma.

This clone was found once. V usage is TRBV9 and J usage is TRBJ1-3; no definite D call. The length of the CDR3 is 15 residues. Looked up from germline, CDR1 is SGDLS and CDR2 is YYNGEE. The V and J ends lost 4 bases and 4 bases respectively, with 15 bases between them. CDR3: CASSPREGIGNTIYF. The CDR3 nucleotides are TGTGCCAGCAGCCCTCGGGAAGGGATCGGAAACACCATATATTTT.

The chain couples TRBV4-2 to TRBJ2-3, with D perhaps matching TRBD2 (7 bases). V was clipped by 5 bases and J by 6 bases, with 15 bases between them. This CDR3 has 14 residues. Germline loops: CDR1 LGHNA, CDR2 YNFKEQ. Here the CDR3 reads CASSRWGGQDTQYF. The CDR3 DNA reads TGTGCCAGCAGCAGGTGGGGGGGGCAGGATACGCAGTATTTT.